This TCR beta chain was profiled in a study of CD8+CD57+ T cells in acquired aplastic anemia. Study at large: Sorted CD4+ and CD8+ cells gave an average of approximately 3.4 ug of DNA.

Patients selected for sequencing had displayed CD8+CD57+ cell expansion by flow cytometry. The cohort consisted entirely of patients having severe acquired aplastic anemia. The CDR3 loop spans 15 amino acids. CDR1 is SNHLY and CDR2 is FYNNEI in the germline V gene. V was cut by 5 bases and J by 4 bases, with 14 bases left in between. The template used for profiling TCR beta VDJ and CDR3 was genomic DNA. TCRdb called the reads again in MiXCR, with one record for every CDR3 protein. The table lists roughly 260,000 distinct CDR3 sequences, 47% of them singletons, with about 8.3% in the top ten. The chain is built from TRBV2 and TRBJ2-2; a weak D match, TRBD2 (6 bases). This TCR derives from a human donor with aplastic anemia. The specimen was sorted CD4+, CD8+, or CD8+CD57+ T cells (not recorded which) from PBMCs. CDR3 sequence (DNA): TGTGCCAGCAGTTTATCCACCGGGGGCACCGGGGAGCTGTTTTTT. This sequence encodes CASSLSTGGTGELFF.